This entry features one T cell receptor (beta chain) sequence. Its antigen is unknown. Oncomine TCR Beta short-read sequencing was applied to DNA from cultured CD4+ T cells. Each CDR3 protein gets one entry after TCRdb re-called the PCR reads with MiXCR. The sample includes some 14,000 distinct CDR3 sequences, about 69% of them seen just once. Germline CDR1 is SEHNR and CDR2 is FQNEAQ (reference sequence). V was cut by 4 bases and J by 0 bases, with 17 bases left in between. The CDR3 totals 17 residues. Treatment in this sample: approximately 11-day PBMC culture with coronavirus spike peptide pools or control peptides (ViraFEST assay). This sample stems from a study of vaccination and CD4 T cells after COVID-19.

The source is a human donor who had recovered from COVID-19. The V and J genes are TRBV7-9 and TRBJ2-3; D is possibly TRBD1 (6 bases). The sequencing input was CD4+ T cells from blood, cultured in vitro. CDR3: CASSSDSTAKSTDTQYF. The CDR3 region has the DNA TGTGCCAGCAGCTCGGACAGCACGGCGAAAAGCACAGATACGCAGTATTTT.